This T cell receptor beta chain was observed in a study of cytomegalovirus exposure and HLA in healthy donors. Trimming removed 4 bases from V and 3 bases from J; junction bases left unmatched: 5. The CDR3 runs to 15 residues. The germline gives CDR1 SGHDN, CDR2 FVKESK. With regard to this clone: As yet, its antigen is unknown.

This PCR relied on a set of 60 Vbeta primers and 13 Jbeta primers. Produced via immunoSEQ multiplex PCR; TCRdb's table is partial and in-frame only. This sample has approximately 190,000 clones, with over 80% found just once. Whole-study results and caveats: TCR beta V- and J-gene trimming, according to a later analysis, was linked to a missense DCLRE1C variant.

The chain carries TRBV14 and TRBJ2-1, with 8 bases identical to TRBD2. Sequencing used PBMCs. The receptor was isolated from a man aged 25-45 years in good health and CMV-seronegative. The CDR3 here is CASSPRTSLYNEQFF. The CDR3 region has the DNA TGTGCCAGCAGCCCCCGGACTAGCCTCTACAATGAGCAGTTCTTC.